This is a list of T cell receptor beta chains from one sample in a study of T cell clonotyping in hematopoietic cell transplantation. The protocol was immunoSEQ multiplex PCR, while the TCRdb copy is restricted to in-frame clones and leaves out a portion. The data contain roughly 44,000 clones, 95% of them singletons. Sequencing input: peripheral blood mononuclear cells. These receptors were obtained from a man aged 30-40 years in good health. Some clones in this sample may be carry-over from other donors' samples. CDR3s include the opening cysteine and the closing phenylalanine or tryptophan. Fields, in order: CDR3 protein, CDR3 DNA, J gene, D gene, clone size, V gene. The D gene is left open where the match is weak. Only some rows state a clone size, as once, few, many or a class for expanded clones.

cdr3_aa: CASNLPGRSTDTQYF
cdr3_nt: TGTGCCAGCAACTTACCTGGGCGGAGCACAGATACGCAGTATTTT
j_call: TRBJ2-3
d_call: -
clone_size: -
v_call: TRBV7-2

cdr3_aa: CASSFWGSEQYF
cdr3_nt: TGTGCCAGCAGTTTTTGGGGTAGCGAGCAGTACTTC
j_call: TRBJ2-7
d_call: -
clone_size: once
v_call: TRBV27

cdr3_aa: CASSQTPRSPGGYTF
cdr3_nt: TGCGCCAGCAGCCAAACCCCTAGATCCCCCGGAGGCTACACCTTC
j_call: TRBJ1-2
d_call: -
clone_size: -
v_call: TRBV4-1

cdr3_aa: CASSRDQGRPGYGYTF
cdr3_nt: TGTGCCAGCAGCCGGGACCAGGGGAGGCCGGGGTATGGCTACACCTTC
j_call: TRBJ1-2
d_call: -
clone_size: -
v_call: TRBV11-2

cdr3_aa: CASSEELEGLRGYTF
cdr3_nt: TGTGCCAGCAGTGAAGAACTTGAAGGACTAAGGGGCTACACCTTC
j_call: TRBJ1-2
d_call: -
clone_size: -
v_call: TRBV2

cdr3_aa: CASSGGTYEQYF
cdr3_nt: TGTGCCAGCAGTGGGGGTACCTACGAGCAGTACTTC
j_call: TRBJ2-7
d_call: -
clone_size: -
v_call: TRBV27

cdr3_aa: CASSLSGTGVYEQYF
cdr3_nt: TGTGCCAGCAGTTTGAGCGGGACAGGGGTATACGAGCAGTACTTC
j_call: TRBJ2-7
d_call: TRBD1
clone_size: -
v_call: TRBV6-5

cdr3_aa: CASSSRTPGQETQYF
cdr3_nt: TGTGCCAGCAGTTCTCGGACCCCCGGCCAGGAGACCCAGTACTTC
j_call: TRBJ2-5
d_call: -
clone_size: once
v_call: TRBV27

cdr3_aa: CASKGVVGPSYEQYF
cdr3_nt: TGTGCCAGCAAGGGGGTGGTGGGGCCCTCCTACGAGCAGTACTTC
j_call: TRBJ2-7
d_call: -
clone_size: -
v_call: TRBV6-1

cdr3_aa: CASSRQNTEAFF
cdr3_nt: TGTGCCAGTAGTAGGCAGAACACTGAAGCTTTCTTT
j_call: TRBJ1-1
d_call: -
clone_size: few
v_call: TRBV19

cdr3_aa: CASSPPPLGQFF
cdr3_nt: TGTGCCAGCAGCCCCCCCCCATTGGGGCAGTTCTTC
j_call: TRBJ2-1
d_call: -
clone_size: -
v_call: TRBV6-4

cdr3_aa: CASKAPGGSYNEQFF
cdr3_nt: TGTGCCAGTAAGGCCCCAGGGGGCTCCTACAATGAGCAGTTCTTC
j_call: TRBJ2-1
d_call: TRBD1
clone_size: -
v_call: TRBV19

cdr3_aa: CASSPGPSYGYTF
cdr3_nt: TGTGCCAGTAGTCCAGGGCCGAGCTATGGCTACACCTTC
j_call: TRBJ1-2
d_call: -
clone_size: -
v_call: TRBV19

cdr3_aa: CASSYGLEPGELFF
cdr3_nt: TGTGCCAGCAGTTACGGGTTAGAACCCGGGGAGCTGTTTTTT
j_call: TRBJ2-2
d_call: -
clone_size: -
v_call: TRBV6-5

cdr3_aa: CAWRSTDTQYF
cdr3_nt: TGTGCCTGGAGGAGTACAGATACGCAGTATTTT
j_call: TRBJ2-3
d_call: -
clone_size: once
v_call: TRBV30

cdr3_aa: CASSLEGLAGVTQYF
cdr3_nt: TGTGCCAGCAGCTTGGAAGGACTAGCGGGAGTTACGCAGTATTTT
j_call: TRBJ2-3
d_call: TRBD2
clone_size: -
v_call: TRBV5-6

cdr3_aa: CASSFQFRQPDTYEQYF
cdr3_nt: TGTGCCAGCAGCTTTCAGTTTCGGCAGCCCGACACCTACGAGCAGTACTTC
j_call: TRBJ2-7
d_call: -
clone_size: once
v_call: TRBV7-2

cdr3_aa: CASSPSRGGNYGYTF
cdr3_nt: TGCGCCAGCAGCCCCAGCCGAGGCGGTAACTATGGCTACACCTTC
j_call: TRBJ1-2
d_call: -
clone_size: -
v_call: TRBV4-1

cdr3_aa: CASSAVVSSPLHF
cdr3_nt: TGTGCCAGCAGTGCGGTGGTGAGTTCACCCCTCCACTTT
j_call: TRBJ1-6
d_call: -
clone_size: -
v_call: TRBV6-1

cdr3_aa: CASSESFRGRGYTF
cdr3_nt: TGTGCCAGCAGTGAATCCTTCAGGGGGCGAGGCTACACCTTC
j_call: TRBJ1-2
d_call: TRBD1
clone_size: -
v_call: TRBV25-1

cdr3_aa: CASSPDITSVETQYF
cdr3_nt: TGTGCCAGCAGCCCCGATATAACTAGCGTCGAGACCCAGTACTTC
j_call: TRBJ2-5
d_call: TRBD2
clone_size: -
v_call: TRBV11-3

cdr3_aa: CASTTGGTSGYEQYF
cdr3_nt: TGTGCCAGCACTACTGGGGGGACTAGCGGGTACGAGCAGTACTTC
j_call: TRBJ2-7
d_call: TRBD2
clone_size: once
v_call: TRBV6-5

cdr3_aa: CASTIRGARSETQYF
cdr3_nt: TGTGCCAGTACCATCCGGGGGGCGCGGTCGGAGACCCAGTACTTC
j_call: TRBJ2-5
d_call: -
clone_size: -
v_call: TRBV7-2

cdr3_aa: CASSQGPGLAGGVPFF
cdr3_nt: TGTGCCAGCAGCCAAGGGCCGGGACTAGCGGGAGGGGTGCCGTTTTTT
j_call: TRBJ2-2
d_call: TRBD2
clone_size: -
v_call: TRBV4-2

cdr3_aa: CASSQRLAGDHSYEQYF
cdr3_nt: TGTGCCAGCAGCCAAAGGCTAGCGGGGGACCACTCCTACGAGCAGTACTTC
j_call: TRBJ2-7
d_call: TRBD2
clone_size: -
v_call: TRBV4-2

cdr3_aa: CAWTDQSTTYEQYF
cdr3_nt: TGTGCCTGGACTGACCAGTCAACGACCTACGAGCAGTACTTC
j_call: TRBJ2-7
d_call: -
clone_size: -
v_call: TRBV30

cdr3_aa: CASSEAGLSGANVLTF
cdr3_nt: TGTGCCAGCAGTGAAGCGGGTCTATCTGGGGCCAACGTCCTGACTTTC
j_call: TRBJ2-6
d_call: -
clone_size: -
v_call: TRBV6-1

cdr3_aa: CSVVGLGYEQYF
cdr3_nt: TGCAGCGTTGTAGGCCTCGGCTACGAGCAGTACTTC
j_call: TRBJ2-7
d_call: -
clone_size: -
v_call: TRBV29-1

cdr3_aa: CAWSIMGAPEKLFF
cdr3_nt: TGTGCCTGGAGTATTATGGGGGCGCCGGAAAAACTGTTTTTT
j_call: TRBJ1-4
d_call: -
clone_size: -
v_call: TRBV30

cdr3_aa: CASSQERGGNQPQHF
cdr3_nt: TGCGCCAGCAGCCAAGAAAGAGGGGGCAATCAGCCCCAGCATTTT
j_call: TRBJ1-5
d_call: -
clone_size: -
v_call: TRBV4-3

cdr3_aa: CASSDVGEQYF
cdr3_nt: TGTGCCAGCAGTGATGTAGGGGAGCAGTACTTC
j_call: TRBJ2-7
d_call: -
clone_size: -
v_call: TRBV25-1

cdr3_aa: CAWSVWDRLDTEAFF
cdr3_nt: TGTGCCTGGAGTGTTTGGGACAGGTTAGACACTGAAGCTTTCTTT
j_call: TRBJ1-1
d_call: TRBD1
clone_size: -
v_call: TRBV30

cdr3_aa: CASSFAPSPNEQFF
cdr3_nt: TGTGCCAGCAGCTTCGCCCCATCGCCCAATGAGCAGTTCTTC
j_call: TRBJ2-1
d_call: -
clone_size: -
v_call: TRBV13

cdr3_aa: CASSPDSTNEKLFF
cdr3_nt: TGTGCCAGCAGTCCGGACAGCACTAATGAAAAACTGTTTTTT
j_call: TRBJ1-4
d_call: -
clone_size: -
v_call: TRBV6-5

cdr3_aa: CASSLGAGAFQETQYF
cdr3_nt: TGTGCCAGCAGCTTAGGGGCGGGGGCCTTCCAAGAGACCCAGTACTTC
j_call: TRBJ2-5
d_call: -
clone_size: -
v_call: TRBV7-6

cdr3_aa: CSVNRGAEGETQYF
cdr3_nt: TGCAGCGTAAATAGGGGGGCTGAGGGCGAGACCCAGTACTTC
j_call: TRBJ2-5
d_call: -
clone_size: -
v_call: TRBV29-1

cdr3_aa: CASRGADINYGYTF
cdr3_nt: TGTGCCAGCAGGGGTGCAGATATTAACTATGGCTACACCTTC
j_call: TRBJ1-2
d_call: -
clone_size: -
v_call: TRBV27

cdr3_aa: CASSANAKETQYF
cdr3_nt: TGCGCCAGCAGTGCGAACGCTAAAGAGACCCAGTACTTC
j_call: TRBJ2-5
d_call: -
clone_size: -
v_call: TRBV10-1

cdr3_aa: CASSLTFGRREQYF
cdr3_nt: TGTGCCAGCAGTCTGACATTCGGCAGGCGCGAGCAGTACTTC
j_call: TRBJ2-7
d_call: -
clone_size: once
v_call: TRBV6-5

cdr3_aa: CASSGAGDRRQETQYF
cdr3_nt: TGCGCCAGCAGCGGAGCTGGGGACAGGCGACAAGAGACCCAGTACTTC
j_call: TRBJ2-5
d_call: TRBD1
clone_size: -
v_call: TRBV5-1

cdr3_aa: CASSSDRVGGLAKNIQYF
cdr3_nt: TGTGCCAGCAGCTCGGACAGGGTTGGTGGCCTGGCCAAAAACATTCAGTACTTC
j_call: TRBJ2-4
d_call: TRBD1
clone_size: -
v_call: TRBV7-9

cdr3_aa: CASSFGGNGDTQYF
cdr3_nt: TGTGCCAGCAGCTTCGGCGGGAACGGAGATACGCAGTATTTT
j_call: TRBJ2-3
d_call: -
clone_size: -
v_call: TRBV5-8

cdr3_aa: CASSSYSGYGYTF
cdr3_nt: TGTGCCAGTAGTTCTTACAGTGGCTATGGCTACACCTTC
j_call: TRBJ1-2
d_call: -
clone_size: -
v_call: TRBV19

cdr3_aa: CASSGLAGGPEDTQYF
cdr3_nt: TGTGCCAGCAGTGGATTAGCGGGGGGGCCGGAAGATACGCAGTATTTT
j_call: TRBJ2-3
d_call: TRBD2
clone_size: once
v_call: TRBV6-1

cdr3_aa: CASSGPGQGIVSEQYF
cdr3_nt: TGCGCCAGCAGTGGTCCGGGACAGGGTATAGTCAGCGAGCAGTACTTC
j_call: TRBJ2-7
d_call: TRBD1
clone_size: -
v_call: TRBV10-1

cdr3_aa: CASSQDDALAGDTQYF
cdr3_nt: TGCGCCAGCAGCCAAGATGATGCCCTAGCGGGAGATACGCAGTATTTT
j_call: TRBJ2-3
d_call: TRBD2
clone_size: -
v_call: TRBV4-1

cdr3_aa: CASSLVPGWEDEQYF
cdr3_nt: TGTGCCAGCAGCTTAGTGCCAGGGTGGGAGGACGAGCAGTACTTC
j_call: TRBJ2-7
d_call: -
clone_size: -
v_call: TRBV11-3

cdr3_aa: CASNRHNQPQHF
cdr3_nt: TGTGCCAGCAACAGACACAATCAGCCCCAGCATTTT
j_call: TRBJ1-5
d_call: -
clone_size: -
v_call: TRBV6-5

cdr3_aa: CASSQIITDPYEQYF
cdr3_nt: TGTGCCAGCAGCCAGATAATAACGGACCCTTACGAGCAGTACTTC
j_call: TRBJ2-7
d_call: -
clone_size: -
v_call: TRBV14

cdr3_aa: CASSASSGRDTDTQYF
cdr3_nt: TGTGCCAGCAGTGCATCTAGCGGGAGGGACACAGATACGCAGTATTTT
j_call: TRBJ2-3
d_call: TRBD2
clone_size: -
v_call: TRBV2

cdr3_aa: CASTVPRTDYGYTF
cdr3_nt: TGTGCCAGCACCGTACCACGGACAGACTATGGCTACACCTTC
j_call: TRBJ1-2
d_call: -
clone_size: once
v_call: TRBV2

cdr3_aa: CASSWQGSTDTQYF
cdr3_nt: TGTGCCAGTAGTTGGCAGGGGAGCACAGATACGCAGTATTTT
j_call: TRBJ2-3
d_call: -
clone_size: -
v_call: TRBV19

cdr3_aa: CASSHPTGGAGTEAFF
cdr3_nt: TGCGCCAGCAGCCATCCCACAGGGGGCGCGGGCACTGAAGCTTTCTTT
j_call: TRBJ1-1
d_call: TRBD1
clone_size: -
v_call: TRBV4-1

cdr3_aa: CASSLVRAVRDYGYTF
cdr3_nt: TGTGCCAGCAGCTTAGTGCGGGCCGTAAGGGACTATGGCTACACCTTC
j_call: TRBJ1-2
d_call: -
clone_size: few
v_call: TRBV7-8

cdr3_aa: CASSLNGWDSGNTIYF
cdr3_nt: TGTGCCAGCAGTTTAAACGGGTGGGATTCTGGAAACACCATATATTTT
j_call: TRBJ1-3
d_call: -
clone_size: -
v_call: TRBV27